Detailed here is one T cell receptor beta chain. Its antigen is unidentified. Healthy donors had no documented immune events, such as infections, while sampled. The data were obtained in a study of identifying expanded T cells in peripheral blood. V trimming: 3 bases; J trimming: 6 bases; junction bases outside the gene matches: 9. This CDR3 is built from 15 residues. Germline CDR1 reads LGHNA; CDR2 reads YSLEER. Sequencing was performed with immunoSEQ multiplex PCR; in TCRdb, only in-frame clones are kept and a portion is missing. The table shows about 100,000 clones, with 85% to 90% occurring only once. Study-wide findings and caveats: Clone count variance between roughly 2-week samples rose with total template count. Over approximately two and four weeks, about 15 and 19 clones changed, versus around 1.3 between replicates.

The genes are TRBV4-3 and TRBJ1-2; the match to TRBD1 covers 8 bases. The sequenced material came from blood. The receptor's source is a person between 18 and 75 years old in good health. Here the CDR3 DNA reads TGCGCCAGCAGCCACAATGGACAGGGAGGTGATGGCTACACCTTC. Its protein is CASSHNGQGGDGYTF.